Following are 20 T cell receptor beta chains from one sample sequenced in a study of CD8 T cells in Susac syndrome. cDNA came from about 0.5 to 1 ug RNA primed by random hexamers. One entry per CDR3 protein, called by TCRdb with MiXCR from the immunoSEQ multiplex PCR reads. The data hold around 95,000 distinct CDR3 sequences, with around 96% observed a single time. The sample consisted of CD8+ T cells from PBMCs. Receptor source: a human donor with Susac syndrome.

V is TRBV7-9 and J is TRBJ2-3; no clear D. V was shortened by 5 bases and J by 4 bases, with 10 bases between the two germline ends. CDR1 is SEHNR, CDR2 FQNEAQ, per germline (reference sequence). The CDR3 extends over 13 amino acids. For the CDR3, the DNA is TGTGCCAGCAGCCCCCCCTCGGCAGATACGCAGTATTTT. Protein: CASSPPSADTQYF.

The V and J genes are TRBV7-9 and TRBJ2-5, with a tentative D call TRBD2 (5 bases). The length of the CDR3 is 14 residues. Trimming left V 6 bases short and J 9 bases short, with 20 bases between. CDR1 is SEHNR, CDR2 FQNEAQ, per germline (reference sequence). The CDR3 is CASSPEGALGAQYF. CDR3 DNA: TGTGCCAGCAGTCCCGAGGGAGCCCTGGGCGCCCAGTACTTC.

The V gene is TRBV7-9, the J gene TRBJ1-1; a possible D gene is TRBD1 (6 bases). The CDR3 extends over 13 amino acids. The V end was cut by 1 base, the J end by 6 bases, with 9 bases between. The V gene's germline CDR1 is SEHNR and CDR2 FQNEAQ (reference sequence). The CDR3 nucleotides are TGTGCCAGCAGCTTAGTTGGGGGCTCTGAAGCTTTCTTT. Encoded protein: CASSLVGGSEAFF.

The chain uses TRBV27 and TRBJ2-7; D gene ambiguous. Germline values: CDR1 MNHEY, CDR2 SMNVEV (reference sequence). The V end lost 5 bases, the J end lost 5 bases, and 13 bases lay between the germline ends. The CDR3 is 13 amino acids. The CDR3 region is CASSILGSHEQYF. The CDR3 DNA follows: TGTGCCAGCAGTATCCTCGGGTCTCACGAGCAGTACTTC.

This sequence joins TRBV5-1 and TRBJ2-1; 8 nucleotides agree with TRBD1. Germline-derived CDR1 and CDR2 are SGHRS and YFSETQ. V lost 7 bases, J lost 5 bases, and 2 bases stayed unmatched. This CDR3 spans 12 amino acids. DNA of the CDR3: TGCGCCAGCCGGACAGGGAACAATGAGCAGTTCTTC. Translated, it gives CASRTGNNEQFF.

CDR3 in amino acids: CSVGGTGGETQYF. For the CDR3, the DNA is TGCAGCGTTGGGGGGACTGGGGGAGAGACCCAGTACTTC. The chain couples TRBV29-1 to TRBJ2-5; a possible D gene is TRBD2 (6 bases). Trimming removed 4 bases at V and 4 bases at J, with 13 bases between. Germline V gives CDR1 SQVTM, CDR2 ANQGSEA. This CDR3 is built from 13 residues. Combining the CDR3 with reference TRBV29-1 and TRBJ2-5 gives the whole variable domain SAVISQKPSRDICQRGTSLTIQCQVDSQVTMMFWYRQQPGQSLTLIATANQGSEATYESGFVIDKFPISRPNLTFSTLTVSNMSPEDSSIYLCSVGGTGGETQYFGPGTRLLVL.

The CDR3 nucleotides are TGTGCCAGCAGTTTCAGGGCCATGGACAATGAGCAGTTCTTC. Protein product: CASSFRAMDNEQFF. V gene TRBV28 combines with J gene TRBJ2-1; a possible D gene is TRBD1 (5 bases). The CDR3 runs 14 residues. Germline V gene lookup returns CDR1 MDHEN and CDR2 SYDVKM. The V and J ends lost 3 bases and 5 bases respectively, with 11 bases between them.

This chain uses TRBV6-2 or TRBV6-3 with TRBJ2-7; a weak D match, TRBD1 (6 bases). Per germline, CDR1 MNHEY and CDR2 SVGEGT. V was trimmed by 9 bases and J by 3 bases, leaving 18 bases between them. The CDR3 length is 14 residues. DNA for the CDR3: TGTGCCAGTAGCCTACAGGGAGTACACTACGAGCAGTACTTC. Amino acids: CASSLQGVHYEQYF.

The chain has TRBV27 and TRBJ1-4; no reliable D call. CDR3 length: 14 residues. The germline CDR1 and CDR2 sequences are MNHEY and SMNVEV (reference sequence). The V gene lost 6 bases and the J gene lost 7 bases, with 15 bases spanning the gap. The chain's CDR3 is CASSSGETSEKLFF. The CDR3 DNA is TGTGCCAGCAGCTCCGGGGAGACAAGTGAAAAACTGTTTTTT.

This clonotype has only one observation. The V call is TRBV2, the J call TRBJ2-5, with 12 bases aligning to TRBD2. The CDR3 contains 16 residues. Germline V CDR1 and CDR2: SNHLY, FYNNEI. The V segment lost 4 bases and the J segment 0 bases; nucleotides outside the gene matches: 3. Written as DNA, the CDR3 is TGTGCCAGCAGTGCTACTAGCGGGAGGTACCAAGAGACCCAGTACTTC. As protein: CASSATSGRYQETQYF. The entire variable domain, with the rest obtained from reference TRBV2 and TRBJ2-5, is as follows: EPEVTQTPSHQVTQMGQEVILRCVPISNHLYFYWYRQILGQKVEFLVSFYNNEISEKSEIFDDQFSVERPDGSNFTLKIRSTKLEDSAMYFCASSATSGRYQETQYFGPGTRLLVL.

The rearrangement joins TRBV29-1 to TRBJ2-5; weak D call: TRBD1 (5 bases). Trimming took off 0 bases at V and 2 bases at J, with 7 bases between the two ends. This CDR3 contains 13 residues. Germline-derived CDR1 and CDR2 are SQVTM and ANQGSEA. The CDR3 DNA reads TGCAGCGTTGAAGATGGGGCACAAGAGACCCAGTACTTC. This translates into CSVEDGAQETQYF.

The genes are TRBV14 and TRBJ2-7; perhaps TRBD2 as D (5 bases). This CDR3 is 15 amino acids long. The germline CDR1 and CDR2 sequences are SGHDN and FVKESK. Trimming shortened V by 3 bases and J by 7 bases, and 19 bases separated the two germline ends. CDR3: CASSHSGGRWYEQYF. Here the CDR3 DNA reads TGTGCCAGCAGCCACTCCGGAGGCAGGTGGTATGAGCAGTACTTC. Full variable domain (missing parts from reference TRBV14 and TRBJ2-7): EAGVTQFPSHSVIEKGQTVTLRCDPISGHDNLYWYRRVMGKEIKFLLHFVKESKQDESGMPNNRFLAERTGGTYSTLKVQPAELEDSGVYFCASSHSGGRWYEQYFGPGTRLTVT.

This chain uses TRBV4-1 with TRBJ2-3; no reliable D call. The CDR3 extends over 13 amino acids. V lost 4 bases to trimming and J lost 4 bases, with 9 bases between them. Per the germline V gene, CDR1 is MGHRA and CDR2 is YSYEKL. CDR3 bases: TGCGCCAGCAGCCGGCCGGTTGCAGATACGCAGTATTTT. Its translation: CASSRPVADTQYF.

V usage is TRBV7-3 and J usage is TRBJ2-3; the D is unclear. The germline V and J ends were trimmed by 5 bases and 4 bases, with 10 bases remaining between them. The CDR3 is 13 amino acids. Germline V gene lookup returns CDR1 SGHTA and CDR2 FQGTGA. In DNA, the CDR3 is TGTGCCAGCAGCGCGGACCCATCAGATACGCAGTATTTT. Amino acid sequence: CASSADPSDTQYF. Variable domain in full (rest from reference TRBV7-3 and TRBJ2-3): GAGVSQTPSNKVTEKGKYVELRCDPISGHTALYWYRQSLGQGPEFLIYFQGTGAADDSGLPNDRFFAVRPEGSVSTLKIQRTERGDSAVYLCASSADPSDTQYFGPGTRLTVL.

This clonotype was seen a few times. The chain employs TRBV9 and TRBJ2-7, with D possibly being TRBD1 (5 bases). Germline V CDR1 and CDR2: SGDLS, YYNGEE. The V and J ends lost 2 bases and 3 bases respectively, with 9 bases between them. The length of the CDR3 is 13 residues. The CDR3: CASSVAQGYEQYF. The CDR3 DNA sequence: TGTGCCAGCAGCGTCGCCCAGGGCTACGAGCAGTACTTC. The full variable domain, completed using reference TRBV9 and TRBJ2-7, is DSGVTQTPKHLITATGQRVTLRCSPRSGDLSVYWYQQSLDQGLQFLIQYYNGEERAKGNILERFSAQQFPDLHSELNLSSLELGDSALYFCASSVAQGYEQYFGPGTRLTVT.

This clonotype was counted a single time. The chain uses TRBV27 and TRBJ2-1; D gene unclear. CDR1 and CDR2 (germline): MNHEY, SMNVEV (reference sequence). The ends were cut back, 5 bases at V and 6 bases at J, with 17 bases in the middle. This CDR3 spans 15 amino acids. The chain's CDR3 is CASSGPMLRINEQFF. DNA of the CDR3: TGTGCCAGCAGTGGCCCGATGCTCCGGATCAATGAGCAGTTCTTC.

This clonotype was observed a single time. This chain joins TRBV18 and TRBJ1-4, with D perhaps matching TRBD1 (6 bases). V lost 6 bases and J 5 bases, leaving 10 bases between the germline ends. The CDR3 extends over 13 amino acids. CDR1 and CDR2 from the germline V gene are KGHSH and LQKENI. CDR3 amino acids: CASSPDRNEKLFF. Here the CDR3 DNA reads TGTGCCAGCTCCCCGGACAGAAATGAAAAACTGTTTTTT.

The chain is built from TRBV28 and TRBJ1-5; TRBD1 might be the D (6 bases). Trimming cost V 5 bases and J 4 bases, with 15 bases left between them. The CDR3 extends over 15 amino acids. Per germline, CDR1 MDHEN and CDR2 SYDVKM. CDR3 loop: CASSPLRGGNQPQHF. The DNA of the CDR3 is TGTGCCAGCAGTCCGTTAAGAGGGGGGAATCAGCCCCAGCATTTT.

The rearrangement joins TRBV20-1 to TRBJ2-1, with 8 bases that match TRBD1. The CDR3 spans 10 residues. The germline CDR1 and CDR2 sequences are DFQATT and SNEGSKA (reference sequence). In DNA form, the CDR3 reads TGCAGGACAGGGGTCGATGAGCAGTTCTTC. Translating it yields CRTGVDEQFF.

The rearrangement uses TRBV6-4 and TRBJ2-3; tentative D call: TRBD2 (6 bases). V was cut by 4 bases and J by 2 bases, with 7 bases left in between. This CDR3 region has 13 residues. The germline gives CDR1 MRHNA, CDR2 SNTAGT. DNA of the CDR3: TGTGCCAGCAGTGCGGGAGACACAGATACGCAGTATTTT. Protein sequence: CASSAGDTDTQYF.